The 16 T cell receptor beta chains presented below share a single source sample, sequenced in a study of blood T cells in healthy people across ages. Then a second PCR, running about 6 to 11 cycles, was carried out with a sample-barcoded 5' primer and a J-beta primer mix. MiXCR, applied by TCRdb to the 5' RACE reads, yields one record per CDR3 protein. The sample includes hundreds of thousands of distinct CDR3 sequences, about 42% of them seen just once. Sequenced material: blood. Receptors originate from a man aged 55 to 70 in good health.

Concerning this clonotype: A junction end diverges from the germline sequence, so it may reflect a read error. The J gene is TRBJ1-5, the V gene TRBV27; D is ambiguous. This CDR3 contains 13 residues. Germline CDR1 reads MNHEY; CDR2 reads SMNVEV (reference sequence). The DNA for the CDR3 is TGTGCCAGCGGTTTACGGTATCGTGAGCCCCAGCATTTT. This codes for CASGLRYREPQHF.

For this clonotype: Mismatch with germline at one junction end may stem from a read error. V and J are TRBV12-3 or TRBV12-4 and TRBJ1-4, with 7 bases identical to TRBD1. This CDR3 is built from 14 residues. The CDR3 is CAGSFGQGDGKLFF. CDR3 DNA: TGTGCCGGCAGTTTCGGGCAGGGGGATGGAAAACTGTTTTTT.

The sample holds many counts of this clonotype. This rearrangement joins TRBV21-1 to TRBJ2-7. TRBV21-1 is listed as a pseudogene. The CDR3 loop spans 12 amino acids. The CDR3 DNA sequence: TGTGCCAGCAGTGGGGGGACCTACGAGCAGTACTTC. Residues: CASSGGTYEQYF.

The chain carries TRBV4-3 and TRBJ1-4; D unresolved. Between the trimmed V and J ends, which lost 0 bases and 5 bases, there was a span of 7 bases. The CDR3 loop spans 14 amino acids. Germline V gives CDR1 LGHNA, CDR2 YSLEER. The CDR3 nucleotides are TGCGCCAGCAGCCAAGATATGGGGAATGAAAAACTGTTTTTT. As protein: CASSQDMGNEKLFF.

This clonotype was observed a handful of times. The chain is built from TRBV7-9 and TRBJ1-2; tentative D call: TRBD1 (6 bases). The CDR3 is 15 residues long. Germline lookup yields CDR1 SEHNR and CDR2 FQNEAQ (reference sequence). V was shortened by 5 bases and J by 4 bases, with 17 bases between the two germline ends. DNA of the CDR3: TGTGCCAGCAGCCCATCCGGGACAATCTCCTATGGCTACACCTTC. Encoded protein: CASSPSGTISYGYTF. The whole variable domain, remainder taken from reference TRBV7-9 and TRBJ1-2, is DTGVSQNPRHKITKRGQNVTFRCDPISEHNRLYWYRQTLGQGPEFLTYFQNEAQLEKSRLLSDRFSAERPKGSFSTLEIQRTEQGDSAMYLCASSPSGTISYGYTFGSGTRLTVV.

This chain uses TRBV21-1 with TRBJ2-7; the table's D call of TRBD2 was not tested on the DNA. TRBV21-1 has pseudogene status. The CDR3 is 20 residues long. The CDR3 nucleotides are TGTGCCAGCAGCAAAAAGTCGGAGACTAGCGGGGAGAGATTGGTCTACGAGCAGTACTTC. Translated: CASSKKSETSGERLVYEQYF.

The table lists this clonotype with many counts. The V and J genes are TRBV4-1 and TRBJ1-5, with a weak D call TRBD1 (6 bases). Deletions cut 4 bases from V and 10 bases from J, with 14 bases between. The CDR3 runs 13 residues. Germline V gene data show CDR1 as MGHRA and CDR2 as YSYEKL. In DNA, the CDR3 is TGCGCCAGCAGCCGAGAACCTGGGACACCCCAGCATTTT. This gives the protein CASSREPGTPQHF.

The chain recombines TRBV6-1 with TRBJ1-5; a weak D match, TRBD1 (6 bases). Germline assignment: CDR1 MNHNS and CDR2 SASEGT. This CDR3 comprises 15 residues. V lost 0 bases to trimming and J lost 4 bases, with 10 bases between them. The CDR3 loop reads CASSEAWGPNQPQHF. In nucleotides, the CDR3 is TGTGCCAGCAGTGAAGCCTGGGGGCCTAATCAGCCCCAGCATTTT.

This clonotype was picked up many times. The chain has TRBV4-1 and TRBJ2-3; 7 positions agree with TRBD2. V dropped 0 bases and J dropped 7; count of bases not matched to a gene: 13. CDR3 length: 17 amino acids. Germline V lookup: CDR1 MGHRA, CDR2 YSYEKL. The CDR3 spells CASSQEWASGKRNTQYF. The DNA for the CDR3 is TGCGCCAGCAGCCAAGAGTGGGCTAGCGGAAAAAGGAATACGCAGTATTTT.

The chain combines TRBV7-2 with TRBJ2-1, with 11 bases fitting TRBD2. The V gene's germline CDR1 is SGHTA and CDR2 FQGNSA. The V segment lost 3 bases and the J segment 7 bases; nucleotides outside the gene matches: 5. The CDR3 covers 15 residues. CDR3 protein: CASSLTSGAPNEQFF. The CDR3 DNA reads as TGTGCCAGCAGCTTGACTAGCGGGGCCCCAAATGAGCAGTTCTTC.

The chain recombines TRBV29-1 with TRBJ1-2; 9 bases line up with TRBD1. The trim removed 3 bases at V and 4 bases at J, leaving 12 bases unmatched. CDR1 is SQVTM, CDR2 ANQGSEA, per germline. The CDR3 extends over 16 amino acids. CDR3 sequence: CSVESGGGQGGYGYTF. CDR3 DNA: TGCAGCGTTGAGTCCGGGGGGGGACAGGGCGGCTATGGCTACACCTTC.

The rearrangement links TRBV5-1 to TRBJ2-2; TRBD2 might be the D (6 bases). Germline V gives CDR1 SGHRS, CDR2 YFSETQ. This CDR3 contains 15 residues. V lost 10 bases to trimming and J lost 4 bases, with 20 bases between them. CDR3 loop: CAGSDTGGSTGELFF. CDR3 coding DNA: TGCGCCGGATCCGACACCGGAGGGTCCACCGGGGAGCTGTTTTTT.

The genes are TRBV2 and TRBJ2-7; D unresolved. There are 13 residues in the CDR3. In germline, CDR1 is SNHLY, CDR2 FYNNEI. V was pared by 0 bases and J by 4 bases, with 7 bases between. This CDR3 is CASSEALVYEQYF. CDR3 DNA: TGTGCCAGCAGTGAAGCGCTTGTGTACGAGCAGTACTTC.

The chain links TRBV20-1 to TRBJ1-2, with 7 nucleotides matching TRBD1. V lost 0 bases and J lost 2; bases outside the gene matches: 6. CDR3 length equals 15 residues. CDR1 is DFQATT, CDR2 SNEGSKA, per germline (reference sequence). The CDR3 bases are TGCAGTGCTAGAGATGCGAGAGGGGGCAACTATGGCTACACCTTC. Its translation is CSARDARGGNYGYTF.

J is TRBJ2-1 and V is TRBV25-1; 7 bases are shared with TRBD2. This CDR3 contains 14 residues. The trim removed 5 bases at V and 10 bases at J, leaving 11 bases unmatched. Germline CDR1 MGHDK, CDR2 SYGVNS. DNA for the CDR3: TGTGCCAGCAGTTCAGCGGGGACCCCCAGGGAGCAGTTCTTC. Encoded protein: CASSSAGTPREQFF.

This rearrangement joins TRBV12-3 or TRBV12-4 to TRBJ1-2; 7 bases agree with TRBD1. This CDR3 region has 14 residues. The V and J ends lost 6 bases and 5 bases, in that order; junction bases with no gene match: 9. CDR3 nucleotide sequence: TGTGCCAGCAGCCCTTATAAGGGGGCATATGGCTACACCTTC. It yields the protein CASSPYKGAYGYTF.